Shown below are 5 T cell receptor beta chains from a single sample sequenced in a study of cytotoxic CD8 clonotypes in ibrutinib-treated CLL. Assay used: immunoSEQ multiplex PCR; TCRdb lists only in-frame clones, some missing. The sample has hundreds of thousands of clones; roughly 74% are singletons. Sequencing used PBMCs, obtained after 24 months of ibrutinib treatment. The receptors were sampled from a human donor with chronic lymphocytic leukemia.

The V call is TRBV4-1, the J call TRBJ2-5, with a tentative D call TRBD2 (7 bases). This CDR3 spans 13 amino acids. Germline assignment: CDR1 MGHRA and CDR2 YSYEKL. Trimming pared 4 bases from V and 5 bases from J, leaving 11 bases between. CDR3 coding DNA: TGCGCCAGCAGCCGGGGGGGCATGGAGACCCAGTACTTC. Protein: CASSRGGMETQYF.

Here the CDR3 reads CASTTRTSGTDTQYF. The CDR3 DNA sequence: TGTGCCAGCACTACAAGGACTAGCGGCACAGATACGCAGTATTTT. V is TRBV28 and J is TRBJ2-3, with TRBD2 identical over 9 bases. This CDR3 contains 15 residues. Germline V gene data show CDR1 as MDHEN and CDR2 as SYDVKM. The J segment lost 1 base and the V segment lost 7 bases, leaving 6 bases of the junction unmatched.

V is TRBV19 and J is TRBJ1-5; D unresolved. Trimming shortened V by 10 bases and J by 5 bases, and 12 bases separated the two germline ends. CDR1 is LNHDA and CDR2 is SQIVND in the germline V gene (reference sequence). This CDR3 comprises 12 residues. The CDR3 protein is CAIGVPHQPQHF. In DNA, the CDR3 is TGTGCCATCGGGGTACCGCATCAGCCCCAGCATTTT.

The chain combines TRBV9 with TRBJ2-7, with 11 nucleotides matching TRBD2. The trim removed 0 bases at V and 3 bases at J, leaving 5 bases unmatched. The CDR3 runs to 16 residues. Germline CDR1 and CDR2: SGDLS and YYNGEE. CDR3 sequence reads: CASSVGGGTSGYEQYF. DNA for the CDR3: TGTGCCAGCAGCGTAGGAGGAGGGACTAGCGGCTACGAGCAGTACTTC.

The rearrangement links TRBV7-9 to TRBJ2-1, with 10 nucleotides matching TRBD2. This CDR3 spans 16 amino acids. CDR1 is SEHNR and CDR2 is FQNEAQ in the germline V gene (reference sequence). After removal of 5 bases from V and 2 bases from J, the junction contained 6 bases not matched to a gene. CDR3 in DNA: TGTGCCAGCAGCCCAAGGGGGACTAGCGCCTACAATGAGCAGTTCTTC. It translates to CASSPRGTSAYNEQFF.